These 7 T cell receptor beta chains came from one sample sequenced in a study of blood T cell repertoires in COVID-19 (dated by TCRdb to 2019 to 2021). Library preparation employed the immunoSEQ multiplex PCR assay. Held by TCRdb, this immuneACCESS table contains in-frame sequences only and omits some clones. Under half of the omission traces to an unresolved V gene where checked; the cause of the rest is unknown. The sample data list under 65,000 clones, and around 90% of these were observed just once. Approximately 3% of the sample comes from the top ten. Source material: peripheral blood. These receptors all come from a man aged 50-60 years with acute or convalescent COVID-19.

The chain employs TRBV19 and TRBJ1-5; 10 bases fit TRBD1. J gave up 4 bases and V 7 bases, and 10 bases lay outside the gene matches. The germline CDR1 and CDR2 sequences are LNHDA and SQIVND (reference sequence). The length of the CDR3 is 16 residues. CDR3 amino acids: CASTVFPGQGNQPQHF. CDR3 nucleotides: TGTGCCAGTACCGTATTTCCGGGACAGGGGAATCAGCCCCAGCATTTT.

The chain combines TRBV19 with TRBJ1-5, with D tentatively TRBD1 (6 bases). The CDR3 loop spans 15 amino acids. Per germline, CDR1 LNHDA and CDR2 SQIVND (reference sequence). V lost 5 bases and J 4 bases, leaving 15 bases between the germline ends. CDR3: CASSGVRQENQPQHF. The DNA for the CDR3 is TGTGCCAGTAGTGGAGTTCGACAGGAGAATCAGCCCCAGCATTTT.

The chain combines TRBV6-5 with TRBJ1-2; 7 bases fit TRBD1. The length of the CDR3 is 15 residues. CDR1 is MNHEY, CDR2 SVGAGI, per germline. The V gene end was trimmed by 5 bases and the J gene end by 8 bases; junction bases not matched to a gene: 14. CDR3 nucleotide sequence: TGTGCCAGCAGTCCCATCTCGAGGGACAGACGAGGCTACACCTTC. Translating gives CASSPISRDRRGYTF.

This clone was counted once. The chain joins TRBV5-1 to TRBJ1-1, with D perhaps matching TRBD1 (5 bases). The germline CDR1 and CDR2 sequences are SGHRS and YFSETQ. V lost 0 bases to trimming and J lost 0 bases, with 12 bases between them. The CDR3 totals 16 residues. CDR3 DNA: TGCGCCAGCAGCTTGGGGCAGGGTCCGATGAACACTGAAGCTTTCTTT. Its translation is CASSLGQGPMNTEAFF.

The chain couples TRBV2 to TRBJ2-2; no reliable D call. Trimming pared 4 bases from V and 4 bases from J, leaving 10 bases between. Germline assignment: CDR1 SNHLY and CDR2 FYNNEI. CDR3 length: 14 amino acids. The CDR3: CASSAQVVTGELFF. CDR3 DNA: TGTGCCAGCAGTGCTCAGGTCGTCACCGGGGAGCTGTTTTTT.

V and J are TRBV5-4 and TRBJ1-1, with 8 bases lining up with TRBD1. The CDR3 is made up of 14 amino acids. Germline values: CDR1 SGHNT, CDR2 YYREEE (reference sequence). The junction had 6 bases not matched to a gene; V was cut back by 4 bases and J by 4 bases. The CDR3 spells CASSKQGGVTEAFF. The CDR3 nucleotides read TGTGCCAGCAGCAAACAGGGGGGCGTCACTGAAGCTTTCTTT.

This clone was counted once. The chain recombines TRBV5-8 with TRBJ2-6; the D is unclear. The V gene lost 2 bases and the J gene lost 0 bases, with 9 bases spanning the gap. There are 16 residues in the CDR3. CDR1 SGHTS and CDR2 YDEGEE come from the germline V gene. In DNA form, the CDR3 reads TGTGCCAGCAGCTTCGCATTCTACTCTGGGGCCAACGTCCTGACTTTC. Translation gives CASSFAFYSGANVLTF. The full variable domain, with the rest looked up from reference TRBV5-8 and TRBJ2-6, is EAGVTQSPTHLIKTRGQQATLRCSPISGHTSVYWYQQALGLGLQFLLWYDEGEERNRGNFPPRFSGRQFPNYSSELNVNALELEDSALYLCASSFAFYSGANVLTFGAGSRLTVL.